This record concerns one TCR beta chain sequence. This clonotype was seen many times. No cognate antigen has been identified for it. Base qualities are not provided; no much larger clone lies one nucleotide away. The data are from a study of T cells in Graves' hyperthyroidism and ophthalmopathy (dated by TCRdb to about 2019). Some background on the complete study: Peripheral blood samples were taken at initial diagnosis, before any treatment was given. A discovery cohort of 95 to 100 patients, 43 with Graves' ophthalmopathy and about 58 with stable Graves' hyperthyroidism, was used to find distinguishing TCR V-J signatures. Prospective prediction of ophthalmopathy was tested in an independent validation cohort consisting of about 19 hyperthyroidism patients and some 17 patients who later progressed to ophthalmopathy. The roughly 90 discovery patients were divided at random into training and test sets in a 7:3 ratio. Thyroid tissue and blood T-cell repertoires from about six Graves' hyperthyroidism patients were also compared in the study. After sampling, hyperthyroidism patients received methimazole starting at 30 mg daily, and ophthalmopathy patients received high-dose intravenous methylprednisolone. The paper describes TCR Vbeta CDR3 sequencing of 135 peripheral blood samples, made up of some 40 ophthalmopathy patients, more than 70 hyperthyroidism patients and 17 progressor patients. Findings and caveats that apply to the study as a whole: Blood samples also contained most of the expanded thyroid clonotypes (frequency above 0.001), which suggests that blood repertoires may reflect thyroid immune responses. In validation, the model predicted progression to ophthalmopathy with roughly 66% sensitivity and about 73% specificity, a median of about six months before onset. Ophthalmopathy was separated from stable hyperthyroidism by a 13 V-J signature model, with about 86% sensitivity and about 84% specificity obtained in cross-validation and 80%/75% obtained in testing. Sample size was not statistically predetermined, and blinding of investigators to group allocation was not performed.

The V end loses 1 base and the J end loses 0 bases, and a stretch of 10 bases separates them. From the cysteine up to the phenylalanine, the CDR3 has a length of 15 residues. The sequence is cut down to CDR3 DNA, 45 bases in frame from base 1. CDR1 is given as MDHEN and CDR2 as SYDVKM, both from the germline V gene. Ophthalmopathy patients had moderately to severely active disease, with a Clinical Activity Score of 3 or more, a NOSPECS grade of 4 or more, and a disease duration of less than 3 months. The study excluded patients with uncontrolled infections, other autoimmune diseases, pregnancy or lactation. Diagnoses were established on the basis of clinical symptoms, serum thyroxine and TRAb, thyroid ultrasound, and orbital computed tomography. PBMCs were isolated from more than 9 ml of fresh peripheral blood by Ficoll-Paque density gradient centrifugation. Total RNA was extracted with Trizol reagent, and quality was checked on an Agilent 2100 Bioanalyzer.

TCR beta CDR3 regions were amplified from RNA transcripts. A first-round RT-PCR of the TCR CDR3 used the HTBI primer set with the Qiagen OneStep RT-PCR kit. Libraries were constructed in a second round of multiplex PCR, after which size selection and purification were performed. The libraries were sequenced on an Illumina HiSeq2000 using paired-end 100 bp reads. In the authors' own workflow: SOAPnuke was used to process the raw data, throwing out any read that contained adapters or uncalled bases, had a mean Phred below 15, or lacked an exact constant-primer or identifier match. High-quality paired reads were merged using COPE v1.2.5, and each unique nucleotide sequence was defined as a clonotype. MiTCR v1.1 was used to align the clonotypes against IMGT TRBV, TRBD and TRBJ reference segments. Only V-J combinations with frequency above 0.0001, covering approximately 99% of repertoires, were analysed. The TCS score was defined as the ratio of F50 (clonal expansion) to E x V (chaos), calculated using BLOSUM62-based TCRdist between CDR3 peptides within each V-J. Welch's t-statistics and random forest reduced around 520 V-J features to some 14, which were used in a naive Bayes classifier (R e1071). TCRdb cleaned the public reads at Q25 with fastp, built clones with MiXCR and kept in-frame beta chains. Each entry merges the rows of one CDR3 protein and shows their most common DNA and genes. These V and J calls originate from TCRdb's pipeline instead of the authors' own analysis. The sample profile shows 250,000 to 300,000 distinct CDR3 sequences; approximately 18% of them were found once. The leading ten clones occupy about 40% of the sample.

Sample: blood. The sequence came from a man in his fifties or sixties with Graves' ophthalmopathy. This sequence uses TRBV28 and TRBJ2-7, with the D gene uncertain. CDR3 sequence: CASSLFVTDSYEQYF. The nucleotides read TGTGCCAGCAGTTTATTCGTGACCGACTCCTACGAGCAGTACTTC.